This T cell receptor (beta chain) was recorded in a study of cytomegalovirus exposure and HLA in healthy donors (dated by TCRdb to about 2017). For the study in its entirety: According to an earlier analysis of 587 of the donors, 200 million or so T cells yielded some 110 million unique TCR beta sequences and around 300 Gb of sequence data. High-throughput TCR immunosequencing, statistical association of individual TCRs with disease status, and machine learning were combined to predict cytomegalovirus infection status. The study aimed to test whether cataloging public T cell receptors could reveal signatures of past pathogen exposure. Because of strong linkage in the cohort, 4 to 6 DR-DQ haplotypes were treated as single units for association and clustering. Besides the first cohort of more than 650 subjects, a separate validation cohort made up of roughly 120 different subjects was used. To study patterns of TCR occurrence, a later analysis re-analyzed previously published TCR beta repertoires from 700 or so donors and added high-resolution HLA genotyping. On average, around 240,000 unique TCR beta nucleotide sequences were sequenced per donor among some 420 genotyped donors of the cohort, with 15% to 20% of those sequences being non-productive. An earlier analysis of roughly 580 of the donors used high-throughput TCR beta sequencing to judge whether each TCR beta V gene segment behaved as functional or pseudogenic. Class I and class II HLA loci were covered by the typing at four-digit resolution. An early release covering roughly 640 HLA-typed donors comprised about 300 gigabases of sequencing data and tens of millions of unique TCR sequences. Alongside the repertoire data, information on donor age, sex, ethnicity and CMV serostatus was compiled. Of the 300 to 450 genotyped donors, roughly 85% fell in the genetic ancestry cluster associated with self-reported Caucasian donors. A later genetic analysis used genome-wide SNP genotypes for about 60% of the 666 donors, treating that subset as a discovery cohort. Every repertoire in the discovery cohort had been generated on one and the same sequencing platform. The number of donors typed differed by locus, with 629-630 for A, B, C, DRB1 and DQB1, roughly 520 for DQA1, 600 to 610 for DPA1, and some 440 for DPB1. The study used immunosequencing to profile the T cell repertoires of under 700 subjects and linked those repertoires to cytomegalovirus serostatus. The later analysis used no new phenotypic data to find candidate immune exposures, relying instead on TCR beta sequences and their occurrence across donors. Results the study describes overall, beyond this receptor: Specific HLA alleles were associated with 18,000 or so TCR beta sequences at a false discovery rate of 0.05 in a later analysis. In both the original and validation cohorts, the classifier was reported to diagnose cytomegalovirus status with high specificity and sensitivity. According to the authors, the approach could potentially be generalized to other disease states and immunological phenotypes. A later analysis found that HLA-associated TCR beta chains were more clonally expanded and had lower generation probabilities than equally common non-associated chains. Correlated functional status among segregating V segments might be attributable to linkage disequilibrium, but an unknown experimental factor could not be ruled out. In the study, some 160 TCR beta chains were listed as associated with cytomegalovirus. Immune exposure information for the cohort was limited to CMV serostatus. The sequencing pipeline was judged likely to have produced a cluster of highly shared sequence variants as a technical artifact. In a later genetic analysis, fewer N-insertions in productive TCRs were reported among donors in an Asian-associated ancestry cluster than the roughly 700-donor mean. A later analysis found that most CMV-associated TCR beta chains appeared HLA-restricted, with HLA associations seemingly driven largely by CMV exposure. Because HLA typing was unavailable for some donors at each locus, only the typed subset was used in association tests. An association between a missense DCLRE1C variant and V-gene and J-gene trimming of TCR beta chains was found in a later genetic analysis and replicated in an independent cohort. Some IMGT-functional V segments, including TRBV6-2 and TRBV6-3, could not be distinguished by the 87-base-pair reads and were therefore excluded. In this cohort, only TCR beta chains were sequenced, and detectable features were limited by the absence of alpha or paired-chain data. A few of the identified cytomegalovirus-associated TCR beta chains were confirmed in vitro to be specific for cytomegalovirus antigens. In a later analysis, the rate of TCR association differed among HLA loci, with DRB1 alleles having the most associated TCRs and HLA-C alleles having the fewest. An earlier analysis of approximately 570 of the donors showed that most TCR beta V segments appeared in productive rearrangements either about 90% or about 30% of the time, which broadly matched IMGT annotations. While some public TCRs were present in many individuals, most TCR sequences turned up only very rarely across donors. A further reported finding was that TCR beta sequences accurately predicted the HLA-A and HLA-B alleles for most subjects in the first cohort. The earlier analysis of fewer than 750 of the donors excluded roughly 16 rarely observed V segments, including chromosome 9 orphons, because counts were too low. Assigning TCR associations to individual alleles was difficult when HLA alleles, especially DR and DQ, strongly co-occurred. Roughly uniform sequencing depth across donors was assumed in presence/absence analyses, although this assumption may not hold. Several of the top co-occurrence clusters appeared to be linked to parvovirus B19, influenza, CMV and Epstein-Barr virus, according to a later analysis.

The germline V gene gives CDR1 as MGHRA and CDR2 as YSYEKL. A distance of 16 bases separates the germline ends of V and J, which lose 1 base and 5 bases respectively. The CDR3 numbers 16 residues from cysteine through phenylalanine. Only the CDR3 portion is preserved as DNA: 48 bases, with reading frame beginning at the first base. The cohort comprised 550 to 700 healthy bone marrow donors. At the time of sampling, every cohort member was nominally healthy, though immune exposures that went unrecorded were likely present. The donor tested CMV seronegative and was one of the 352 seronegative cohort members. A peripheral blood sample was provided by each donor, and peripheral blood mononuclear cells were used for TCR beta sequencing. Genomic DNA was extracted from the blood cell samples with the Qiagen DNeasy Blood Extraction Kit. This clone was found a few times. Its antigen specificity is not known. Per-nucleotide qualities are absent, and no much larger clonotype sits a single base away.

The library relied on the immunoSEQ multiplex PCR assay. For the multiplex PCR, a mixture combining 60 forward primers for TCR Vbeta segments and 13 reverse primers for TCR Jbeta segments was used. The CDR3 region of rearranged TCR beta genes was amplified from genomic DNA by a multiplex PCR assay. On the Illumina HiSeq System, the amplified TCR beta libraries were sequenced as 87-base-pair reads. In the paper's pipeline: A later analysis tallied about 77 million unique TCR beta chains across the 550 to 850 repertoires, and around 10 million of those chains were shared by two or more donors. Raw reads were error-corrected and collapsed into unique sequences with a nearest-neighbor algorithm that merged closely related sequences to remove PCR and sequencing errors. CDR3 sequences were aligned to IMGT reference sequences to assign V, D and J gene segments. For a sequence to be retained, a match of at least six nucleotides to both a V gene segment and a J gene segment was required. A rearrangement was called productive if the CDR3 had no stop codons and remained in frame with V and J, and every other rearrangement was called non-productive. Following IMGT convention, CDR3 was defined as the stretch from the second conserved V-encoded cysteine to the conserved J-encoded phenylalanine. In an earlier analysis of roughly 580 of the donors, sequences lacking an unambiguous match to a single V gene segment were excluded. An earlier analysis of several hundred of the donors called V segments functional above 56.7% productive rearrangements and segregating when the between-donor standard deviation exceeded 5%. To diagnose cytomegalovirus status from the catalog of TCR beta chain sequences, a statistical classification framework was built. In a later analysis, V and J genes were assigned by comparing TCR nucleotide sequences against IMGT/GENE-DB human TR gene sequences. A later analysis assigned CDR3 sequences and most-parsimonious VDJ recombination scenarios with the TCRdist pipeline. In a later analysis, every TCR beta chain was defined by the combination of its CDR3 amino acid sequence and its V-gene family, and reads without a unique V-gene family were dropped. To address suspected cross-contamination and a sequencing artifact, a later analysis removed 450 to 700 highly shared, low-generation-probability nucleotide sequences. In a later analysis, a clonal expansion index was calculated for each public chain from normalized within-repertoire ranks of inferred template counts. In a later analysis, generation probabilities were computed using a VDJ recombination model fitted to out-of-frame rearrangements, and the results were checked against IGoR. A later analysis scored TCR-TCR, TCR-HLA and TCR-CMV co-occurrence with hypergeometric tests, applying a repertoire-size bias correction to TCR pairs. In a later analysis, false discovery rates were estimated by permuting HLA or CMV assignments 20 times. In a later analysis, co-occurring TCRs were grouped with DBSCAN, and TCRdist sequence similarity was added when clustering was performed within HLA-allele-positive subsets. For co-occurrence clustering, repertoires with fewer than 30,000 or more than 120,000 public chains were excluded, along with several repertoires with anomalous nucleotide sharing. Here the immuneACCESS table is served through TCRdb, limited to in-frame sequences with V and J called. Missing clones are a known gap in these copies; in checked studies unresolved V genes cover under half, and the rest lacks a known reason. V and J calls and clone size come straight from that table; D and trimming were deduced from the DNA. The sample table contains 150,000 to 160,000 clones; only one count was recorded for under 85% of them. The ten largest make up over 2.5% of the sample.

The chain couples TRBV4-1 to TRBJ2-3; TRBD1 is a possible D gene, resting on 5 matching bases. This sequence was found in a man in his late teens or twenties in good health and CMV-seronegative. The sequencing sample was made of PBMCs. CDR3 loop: CASSQALGQGGDTQYF. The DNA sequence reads TGCGCCAGCAGCCAAGCTCTTGGGCAGGGCGGAGATACGCAGTATTTT.